The sequence of this T cell receptor (beta chain) was determined in a study of T cell responses to AZD1222 COVID-19 vaccine. Study outcomes and limitations: Repertoires were collected only later (after the peak T cell response had occurred). Most donors were white British and more were female, and clonal diversity was possibly underestimated. At study baseline, merely several AZD1222 recipients were seropositive.

About this clone: The target antigen is unknown. One end of the junction does not line up with germline, which may come from a read error.

This CDR3 is 15 amino acids long. From germline, CDR1 is MDHEN and CDR2 SYDVKM. Sequenced by immunoSEQ multiplex PCR; TCRdb stores in-frame clones only, minus some. The sample carries some 180,000 clones, 75% to 90% recorded once. The chain employs TRBV28 and TRBJ1-4; maybe TRBD1 (6 bases). Sequencing used peripheral blood, obtained on day 0 of AZD1222 vaccination. The sequence was collected from an adult in good health. CDR3 protein: CANSLSGQLYEKLFF. The CDR3, as DNA: TGTGCCAACAGTTTATCAGGACAGCTCTATGAAAAACTGTTTTTT.